Each of the 28 T cell receptor beta chains below was sequenced from the same sample in a study of blood T cell repertoires in COVID-19 (dated by TCRdb to 2018 to 2021). Receptor amplification or capture employed the immunoSEQ multiplex PCR assay. TCRdb holds this immuneACCESS table with in-frame rearrangements only. Some clones are missing; in checked studies, unresolved V genes explain under half, and the rest has no known cause. The sample data list some 100,000 clones, and 85% to 90% of these were observed just once. The top ten hold about 7.4% of the sample. The sample comprised peripheral blood. The receptors derive from a man aged 70 or older who had recovered from COVID-19.

The V gene is TRBV6-5, the J gene TRBJ1-2; D gene uncertain. Germline assignment: CDR1 MNHEY and CDR2 SVGAGI. Trimming removed 6 bases from V and 8 bases from J, with 13 bases in between. The CDR3 runs 12 residues. CDR3 in amino acids: CASRLRAGGYTF. CDR3 sequence (DNA): TGTGCCAGCAGATTAAGGGCGGGAGGCTACACCTTC.

The chain joins TRBV19 to TRBJ2-7; 11 bases are a match to TRBD1. There are 15 residues in the CDR3. Germline-derived CDR1 and CDR2 are LNHDA and SQIVND (reference sequence). V dropped 5 bases and J dropped 4; count of bases not matched to a gene: 7. The CDR3 region is CASSPRTGGFYEQYF. The CDR3 DNA follows: TGTGCCAGTAGTCCACGGACAGGGGGCTTTTACGAGCAGTACTTC.

This clone was picked up one time. CDR3 protein: CASSQVDRDNTGELFF. The CDR3 DNA reads TGTGCCAGCAGCCAAGTCGACAGGGATAACACCGGGGAGCTGTTTTTT. This rearrangement joins TRBV4-2 to TRBJ2-2; 7 nucleotides align to TRBD1. The CDR3 consists of 16 residues. Per the germline V gene, CDR1 is LGHNA and CDR2 is YNFKEQ. V lost 1 base and J lost 2; bases outside the gene matches: 4.

The genes are TRBV5-4 and TRBJ2-3, with 7 bases that match TRBD2. The V segment lost 4 bases and the J segment 1 base; nucleotides outside the gene matches: 6. Germline CDR1 reads SGHNT; CDR2 reads YYREEE (reference sequence). The CDR3 loop spans 15 amino acids. CDR3 protein: CASSTRLAGTDTQYF. CDR3 sequence (DNA): TGTGCCAGCAGCACCCGCCTAGCGGGCACAGATACGCAGTATTTT.

The rearrangement links TRBV6-5 to TRBJ2-7; 10 bases are a match to TRBD1. Germline lookup yields CDR1 MNHEY and CDR2 SVGAGI. The CDR3 covers 15 residues. J was trimmed by 2 bases and V by 4 bases; bases with no gene match: 5. CDR3 bases: TGTGCCAGCAGTTTATCCGGGACAGGGGCCTACGAGCAGTACTTC. It yields the protein CASSLSGTGAYEQYF.

The chain joins TRBV7-8 to TRBJ2-7; TRBD2 is a possible D gene (5 bases). The CDR3 length is 12 residues. The V end was cut by 6 bases, the J end by 7 bases, with 13 bases between. Germline V gene sequence: CDR1 SGHVS, CDR2 FQNEAQ. For the CDR3, the DNA is TGTGCCAGCAGTTTCGGGGAAGGTGAGCAGTACTTC. Its protein is CASSFGEGEQYF.

The chain couples TRBV12-3 or TRBV12-4 to TRBJ1-2; 9 bases are a match to TRBD1. This CDR3 region has 13 residues. Trimming at V came to 1 base and at J to 8 bases, leaving 2 bases not matched to a gene. CDR3 DNA: TGTGCCAGCAGTTTAGGGACAGGGGTCGGCTACACCTTC. It translates to CASSLGTGVGYTF.

This clone appeared once. The chain recombines TRBV28 with TRBJ2-7, with 8 nucleotides matching TRBD1. CDR1 is MDHEN and CDR2 is SYDVKM in the germline V gene. V lost 5 bases and J lost 0; bases outside the gene matches: 6. CDR3 length equals 15 residues. CDR3 residues: CASSPRDRSSYEQYF. CDR3 sequence (DNA): TGTGCCAGCAGTCCCCGGGACAGGTCCTCCTACGAGCAGTACTTC.

The V gene is TRBV5-1, the J gene TRBJ2-3, with D perhaps TRBD2 (5 bases). Looked up from germline, CDR1 is SGHRS and CDR2 is YFSETQ. The CDR3 totals 14 residues. The V gene lost 5 bases and the J gene lost 5 bases, with 15 bases spanning the gap. Here the CDR3 reads CASRRTGIGDTQYF. CDR3 sequence (DNA): TGCGCCAGCAGAAGGACCGGGATCGGAGATACGCAGTATTTT.

V and J are TRBV27 and TRBJ2-3, with 10 positions matching TRBD2. V gave up 4 bases and J gave up 4 bases; unmatched junction bases: 8. The germline gives CDR1 MNHEY, CDR2 SMNVEV (reference sequence). The CDR3 runs 16 residues. The CDR3 DNA sequence: TGTGCCAGCAGTTCACCTCTAGCGGGAGTGCCAGATACGCAGTATTTT. Protein product: CASSSPLAGVPDTQYF.

The chain links TRBV30 to TRBJ2-2, with D possibly being TRBD2 (5 bases). The length of the CDR3 is 15 residues. V dropped 4 bases and J dropped 6 bases, with 18 bases sitting between them. Germline CDR1 GTSNPN, CDR2 SVGIG (reference sequence). The CDR3: CAWKRWQRSAGELFF. In DNA form, the CDR3 reads TGTGCCTGGAAGCGGTGGCAGAGAAGTGCCGGGGAGCTGTTTTTT.

The V call is TRBV11-3, the J call TRBJ2-3; 7 bases are shared with TRBD2. This CDR3 is 15 amino acids long. Germline CDR1 reads SGHNT; CDR2 reads YENEEA. Germline trimming cut 0 bases from V and 2 bases from J; bases unmatched to any gene: 2. For the CDR3, the DNA is TGTGCCAGCAGCTTAGAGGGAGGGGACACAGATACGCAGTATTTT. Its protein product is CASSLEGGDTDTQYF.

The gene calls are TRBV5-1 and TRBJ1-4; D is undetermined. CDR1 SGHRS and CDR2 YFSETQ come from the germline V gene. This CDR3 has 16 residues. Trimming cost V 4 bases and J 0 bases, with 13 bases left between them. The CDR3 sequence: CASSPGGGATNEKLFF. DNA of the CDR3: TGCGCCAGCAGCCCTGGAGGTGGTGCAACTAATGAAAAACTGTTTTTT.

This clone was seen once. The chain links TRBV10-3 to TRBJ2-3; D perhaps matches TRBD2 (6 bases). The CDR3 runs to 14 residues. CDR1 and CDR2 (germline): ENHRY, SYGVKD. V dropped 6 bases and J dropped 6 bases, with 16 bases sitting between them. CDR3 amino acids: CAISLGTRLDTQYF. The DNA of the CDR3 is TGTGCCATCAGCCTCGGGACTCGCTTGGATACGCAGTATTTT.

The V and J genes are TRBV28 and TRBJ2-6, with D possibly matching TRBD1 (5 bases). In germline, CDR1 is MDHEN, CDR2 SYDVKM. Trimming pared 5 bases from V and 2 bases from J, leaving 10 bases between. The CDR3 contains 15 residues. CDR3 loop: CASSSPGTGANVLTF. The DNA for the CDR3 is TGTGCCAGCAGTAGCCCAGGGACTGGGGCCAACGTCCTGACTTTC.

J is TRBJ2-3 and V is TRBV5-1, with D possibly being TRBD2 (6 bases). Trimming pared 0 bases from V and 8 bases from J, leaving 10 bases between. The CDR3 totals 13 residues. The germline V gene encodes CDR1 SGHRS and CDR2 YFSETQ. The CDR3 sequence: CASSLEEEGTQYF. The CDR3 nucleotides are TGCGCCAGCAGCTTGGAGGAGGAGGGTACGCAGTATTTT.

The CDR3 here is CASSVGEADTQYF. The CDR3 DNA reads as TGTGCCAGCAGTGTGGGGGAGGCAGATACGCAGTATTTT. J is TRBJ2-3 and V is TRBV2; D may be TRBD2 (6 bases). V dropped 4 bases and J dropped 4 bases, with 9 bases sitting between them. CDR3 length: 13 residues. Germline-derived CDR1 and CDR2 are SNHLY and FYNNEI.

The CDR3 DNA reads as TGTGCCAGCAGACCTTCCATGATGGCAGAAAAACTGTTTTTT. Its translation: CASRPSMMAEKLFF. The V gene is TRBV7-2, the J gene TRBJ1-4; the D is unclear. In germline, CDR1 is SGHTA, CDR2 FQGNSA. Trimming stripped 6 bases from V and 8 bases from J, with 16 bases between. There are 14 residues in the CDR3.

The chain links TRBV2 to TRBJ2-5; weak D call: TRBD2 (6 bases). Germline V gene data show CDR1 as SNHLY and CDR2 as FYNNEI. The V and J ends lost 5 bases and 2 bases respectively, with 6 bases between them. The CDR3 is 12 residues long. The CDR3 sequence is CASSSGQETQYF. The CDR3 coding sequence is TGTGCCAGCAGTAGCGGGCAAGAGACCCAGTACTTC. Based on the CDR3 plus reference TRBV2 and TRBJ2-5, the full variable domain is EPEVTQTPSHQVTQMGQEVILRCVPISNHLYFYWYRQILGQKVEFLVSFYNNEISEKSEIFDDQFSVERPDGSNFTLKIRSTKLEDSAMYFCASSSGQETQYFGPGTRLLVL.

The J gene is TRBJ2-2, the V gene TRBV11-2; a weak D match, TRBD2 (6 bases). This CDR3 region has 16 residues. With 5 bases removed from V and 0 bases from J, the gap between germline ends came to 13 bases. CDR1 and CDR2 (germline): SGHAT, FQNNGV. The CDR3 here is CASSPKGGTNTGELFF. As DNA, the CDR3 is TGTGCCAGCAGCCCGAAGGGCGGGACGAACACCGGGGAGCTGTTTTTT.

By its share, this clone is medium-sized (0.01 to 0.1%). The V gene is TRBV27, the J gene TRBJ2-1; perhaps TRBD1 as D (5 bases). Germline assignment: CDR1 MNHEY and CDR2 SMNVEV (reference sequence). V was trimmed by 3 bases and J by 9 bases, leaving 15 bases between them. The length of the CDR3 is 14 residues. As DNA, the CDR3 is TGTGCCAGCAGTTTTACCAGGGAATGGCGTGAGCAGTTCTTC. Its translation: CASSFTREWREQFF.

This clone was seen once. This chain joins TRBV4-2 and TRBJ1-5, with TRBD1 matching 8 bases. Germline trimming cut 0 bases from V and 5 bases from J; bases unmatched to any gene: 9. Germline V gene data show CDR1 as LGHNA and CDR2 as YNFKEQ. The CDR3 consists of 17 residues. The DNA of the CDR3 is TGTGCCAGCAGCCAAGATCCCACAGGGGGTCCGGATCAGCCCCAGCATTTT. Amino acid sequence: CASSQDPTGGPDQPQHF.

The rearrangement links TRBV6-1 to TRBJ1-5, with no clear D. CDR1 and CDR2 from the germline V gene are MNHNS and SASEGT. V lost 4 bases, J lost 1 base, and 17 bases lay in between. There are 17 residues in the CDR3. DNA of the CDR3: TGTGCCAGCAGTGTGGTACGGGGTACAATGAGCAATCAGCCCCAGCATTTT. Amino acid sequence: CASSVVRGTMSNQPQHF.

The CDR3 DNA follows: TGTGCCAGTAGGGACAGGATGAACACTGAAGCTTTCTTT. Amino acid sequence: CASRDRMNTEAFF. The V gene is TRBV19, the J gene TRBJ1-1, with 7 bases matching TRBD1. Losses at the gene ends were 6 bases for V and 0 bases for J; bases not matched to a gene: 1. This CDR3 is 13 amino acids long. Per germline, CDR1 LNHDA and CDR2 SQIVND (reference sequence).

The CDR3 is CASNFRDRGLYGYTF. The DNA for the CDR3 is TGTGCCAGCAACTTCAGGGACAGGGGGCTCTATGGCTACACCTTC. The chain joins TRBV2 to TRBJ1-2; 12 bases line up with TRBD1. The ends lost 7 bases at V and 4 bases at J; junction bases unmatched: 7. The length of the CDR3 is 15 residues. Germline V CDR1 and CDR2: SNHLY, FYNNEI.

Comment on this clone: This CDR3 is also generated by other DNA sequences in the sample. This rearrangement joins TRBV24-1 to TRBJ2-1; D not certain. The V gene lost 9 bases and the J gene lost 3 bases, with 5 bases spanning the gap. CDR1 KGHDR and CDR2 SFDVKD come from the germline V gene. This CDR3 region has 11 residues. CDR3 amino acids: CATAGYNEQFF. The CDR3 bases are TGTGCCACCGCCGGCTACAATGAGCAGTTCTTC.

V gene TRBV6-1 combines with J gene TRBJ2-1, with 9 bases that match TRBD1. Germline values: CDR1 MNHNS, CDR2 SASEGT. J gave up 1 base and V 4 bases, and 11 bases lay outside the gene matches. This CDR3 contains 18 residues. The CDR3 region has the DNA TGTGCCAGCAGTGTCGGGGGTTCCGACAGGGGGTCCTACAATGAGCAGTTCTTC. Residues: CASSVGGSDRGSYNEQFF.

The chain recombines TRBV5-1 with TRBJ1-4; 9 bases fit TRBD1. The V segment lost 4 bases and the J segment 7 bases; nucleotides outside the gene matches: 11. Germline V gene sequence: CDR1 SGHRS, CDR2 YFSETQ. This CDR3 comprises 16 residues. DNA for the CDR3: TGCGCCAGCAGCCCCGGGGACCGACAGGGGGTTGAAAAACTGTTTTTT. This gives the protein CASSPGDRQGVEKLFF.